This note documents a single T cell receptor (beta chain) sequence. TCRdb's table, derived via immunoSEQ multiplex PCR, lists solely in-frame clones and lacks some. The sample carries 92,000 or so clones, about 87% recorded once. Germline-derived CDR1 and CDR2 are SQVTM and ANQGSEA. This CDR3 has 9 amino acids. V gave up 7 bases and J gave up 8 bases, with 8 bases separating them. This sample stems from a study of OX40 agonist ivuxolimab in advanced cancers. V and J are TRBV29-1 and TRBJ2-5; D is ambiguous. The receptor's source is an adult with an advanced solid tumor such as melanoma, head and neck, liver or kidney cancer. The source material was CD4+ or CD8+ T cells sorted from blood, sampled in a trial of the OX40 agonist ivuxolimab. This CDR3 is CSDSGTQYF. For the CDR3, the DNA is TGCAGCGACTCCGGCACCCAGTACTTC.